A selection of T cell receptor beta chains follows, all from one sample in a study of shared clonotypes between healthy human individuals. Profiling relied on immunoSEQ multiplex PCR, and the TCRdb table lists in-frame clones only, not all of them. The sample contains about 2.3 million clones, 90% to 95% of which appear only once. Sequencing was carried out using naive CD4+ T cells from PBMCs. The source of these receptors is a man aged 18 to 35 in good health. Some clones in this sample may be carry-over from other donors' samples. CDR3s include the opening cysteine and the closing phenylalanine or tryptophan. The D gene is left open where the match is weak. Clone size is not always given. Where it is, it says once, few, many or a class for expanded clones.

V gene: TRBV28; clone size: NA; J gene: TRBJ1-1; D gene: NA; CDR3 DNA: TGTGCCAGCAGGATGACACTGAACACTGAAGCTTTCTTT; CDR3 protein: CASRMTLNTEAFF
V gene: TRBV7-8; clone size: NA; J gene: TRBJ1-2; D gene: NA; CDR3 DNA: TGTGCCAGCAGCTCCACTTGGACAGCTTATGGCTACACCTTC; CDR3 protein: CASSSTWTAYGYTF
V gene: TRBV18; clone size: NA; J gene: TRBJ2-5; D gene: NA; CDR3 DNA: TGTGCCAGCTCAATGGGACCCTCCGAAGAGACCCAGTACTTC; CDR3 protein: CASSMGPSEETQYF
V gene: TRBV4-3; clone size: NA; J gene: TRBJ1-1; D gene: TRBD1; CDR3 DNA: TGCGCCAGCACCTCAGGGGGGAACACTGAAGCTTTCTTT; CDR3 protein: CASTSGGNTEAFF
V gene: TRBV6-6; clone size: NA; J gene: TRBJ1-2; D gene: NA; CDR3 DNA: TGTGCCAGCAGTTACTCGGGGAAAATGGAATATGGCTACACCTTC; CDR3 protein: CASSYSGKMEYGYTF
V gene: TRBV29-1; clone size: NA; J gene: TRBJ2-1; D gene: TRBD1; CDR3 DNA: TGCAGCGTTTGGATTCGTGTGGGGACAGCCTACAATGAGCAGTTCTTC; CDR3 protein: CSVWIRVGTAYNEQFF
V gene: TRBV6-5; clone size: once; J gene: TRBJ1-5; D gene: TRBD1; CDR3 DNA: TGTGCCAGCAGTTACGGACAGGGGATCCAGCCCCAGCATTTT; CDR3 protein: CASSYGQGIQPQHF
V gene: TRBV6-5; clone size: NA; J gene: TRBJ1-1; D gene: TRBD1; CDR3 DNA: TGTGCCAGCAGTTGGGACAGGCGCCAGAACACTGAAGCTTTCTTT; CDR3 protein: CASSWDRRQNTEAFF
V gene: TRBV7-9; clone size: NA; J gene: TRBJ2-1; D gene: TRBD2; CDR3 DNA: TGTGCCAGCAGCCCGCGGACTAGCGGGAGTTATAATGAGCAGTTCTTC; CDR3 protein: CASSPRTSGSYNEQFF
V gene: TRBV30; clone size: NA; J gene: TRBJ2-1; D gene: NA; CDR3 DNA: TGTGCCTGGAGTGTTCGGACGGGTAAGGAAGCGCGTAATGAGCAGTTCTTC; CDR3 protein: CAWSVRTGKEARNEQFF
V gene: TRBV10-3; clone size: NA; J gene: TRBJ2-1; D gene: NA; CDR3 DNA: TGTGCCATCAGTGGGAACGGGGGTCCCTACAATGAGCAGTTCTTC; CDR3 protein: CAISGNGGPYNEQFF
V gene: TRBV7-3; clone size: NA; J gene: TRBJ2-3; D gene: NA; CDR3 DNA: TGTGCCAGCAGCCCCAACCGGGACGTCCTAGATACGCAGTATTTT; CDR3 protein: CASSPNRDVLDTQYF
V gene: TRBV19; clone size: NA; J gene: TRBJ1-5; D gene: NA; CDR3 DNA: TGTGCCAGTAGCGAACGAGGGCCCCAGCATTTT; CDR3 protein: CASSERGPQHF
V gene: TRBV18; clone size: NA; J gene: TRBJ2-6; D gene: TRBD1; CDR3 DNA: TGTGCCAGCTCACCATGGACAGGGGTGACTGGGGCCAACGTCCTGACTTTC; CDR3 protein: CASSPWTGVTGANVLTF
V gene: TRBV6-5; clone size: NA; J gene: TRBJ1-1; D gene: NA; CDR3 DNA: TGTGCCACCGCCCTCGTGGGGAACACTGAAGCTTTCTTT; CDR3 protein: CATALVGNTEAFF
V gene: TRBV28; clone size: NA; J gene: TRBJ2-1; D gene: TRBD2; CDR3 DNA: TGTGCCAGCAGTAGGAGGCTAGCGGGAGGGTCGTACAATGAGCAGTTCTTC; CDR3 protein: CASSRRLAGGSYNEQFF
V gene: TRBV7-3; clone size: NA; J gene: TRBJ2-7; D gene: TRBD1; CDR3 DNA: TGTGCCAGCAGCCCGGGACAGGTCTCCTACGAGCAGTACTTC; CDR3 protein: CASSPGQVSYEQYF
V gene: TRBV11-2; clone size: NA; J gene: TRBJ2-2; D gene: NA; CDR3 DNA: TGTGCCAGCAGCTTAGGCTGGTACGGGGGCGAAGTCAACACCGGGGAGCTGTTTTTT; CDR3 protein: CASSLGWYGGEVNTGELFF
V gene: TRBV5-1; clone size: NA; J gene: TRBJ2-2; D gene: TRBD1; CDR3 DNA: TGCGCCAGCAGCCGGGACAGACTAAACACCGGGGAGCTGTTTTTT; CDR3 protein: CASSRDRLNTGELFF
V gene: TRBV18; clone size: NA; J gene: TRBJ2-1; D gene: NA; CDR3 DNA: TGTGCCAGCCTCAGACAGACGAGTTACAATGAGCAGTTCTTC; CDR3 protein: CASLRQTSYNEQFF
V gene: TRBV4-1; clone size: NA; J gene: TRBJ2-7; D gene: NA; CDR3 DNA: TGCGCCAGCAGCCAAGATAGGGCTGGCAGCGAGCAGTACTTC; CDR3 protein: CASSQDRAGSEQYF
V gene: TRBV15; clone size: NA; J gene: TRBJ2-1; D gene: TRBD2; CDR3 DNA: TGTGCCACCAGCCTACCCCGGGGAGGTAGCGGGAAGAGTAATGAGCAGTTCTTC; CDR3 protein: CATSLPRGGSGKSNEQFF
V gene: TRBV7-3; clone size: NA; J gene: TRBJ2-5; D gene: TRBD2; CDR3 DNA: TGTGCCAGCGGCCCGGGGAGGGGTCAGGGAGAGACCCAGTACTTC; CDR3 protein: CASGPGRGQGETQYF
V gene: TRBV28; clone size: NA; J gene: TRBJ2-3; D gene: NA; CDR3 DNA: TGTGCCAGCAGTTTATCTCGGGTCCCAGATACGCAGTATTTT; CDR3 protein: CASSLSRVPDTQYF
V gene: TRBV7-9; clone size: NA; J gene: TRBJ1-1; D gene: TRBD1; CDR3 DNA: TGTGCCAGCACCTCACAGGGGATGAACACTGAAGCTTTCTTT; CDR3 protein: CASTSQGMNTEAFF
V gene: TRBV5-4; clone size: NA; J gene: TRBJ2-7; D gene: TRBD2; CDR3 DNA: TGTGCCAGCAGCTCACTAGCGGGAGGTCTCTACGAGCAGTACTTC; CDR3 protein: CASSSLAGGLYEQYF
V gene: TRBV28; clone size: NA; J gene: TRBJ1-2; D gene: NA; CDR3 DNA: TGTGCCAGCAGTTTTCCCGGACAGAACTATGGCTACACCTTC; CDR3 protein: CASSFPGQNYGYTF
V gene: TRBV7-6; clone size: NA; J gene: TRBJ1-1; D gene: NA; CDR3 DNA: TGTGCCAGCAGCTTAGAGGGCAGGGGAGACACTGAAGCTTTCTTT; CDR3 protein: CASSLEGRGDTEAFF
V gene: TRBV28; clone size: NA; J gene: TRBJ2-3; D gene: NA; CDR3 DNA: TGTGCCAGCAGCCCCACACTGGGCACAGATACGCAGTATTTT; CDR3 protein: CASSPTLGTDTQYF
V gene: TRBV5-6; clone size: NA; J gene: TRBJ1-3; D gene: NA; CDR3 DNA: TGTGCCAGCAGCTTGAGATACCCAAACACCATATATTTT; CDR3 protein: CASSLRYPNTIYF
V gene: TRBV11-2; clone size: NA; J gene: TRBJ1-3; D gene: NA; CDR3 DNA: TGTGCCAGCAGCTTAGATATTGGAAACACCATATATTTT; CDR3 protein: CASSLDIGNTIYF
V gene: TRBV7-9; clone size: NA; J gene: TRBJ2-3; D gene: NA; CDR3 DNA: TGTGCCAGCAGCTTAGATACGCGAGGGTTCACAGATACGCAGTATTTT; CDR3 protein: CASSLDTRGFTDTQYF
V gene: TRBV6-5; clone size: NA; J gene: TRBJ1-1; D gene: TRBD1; CDR3 DNA: TGTGCCAGCAGTGGAGACAGGGGGCGAGGAGGAGCTTTCTTT; CDR3 protein: CASSGDRGRGGAFF
V gene: TRBV10-3; clone size: once; J gene: TRBJ1-5; D gene: NA; CDR3 DNA: TGTGCCATCAGTGAATTACGGGGAGGCAATCAGCCCCAGCATTTT; CDR3 protein: CAISELRGGNQPQHF
V gene: TRBV6-5; clone size: NA; J gene: TRBJ2-7; D gene: NA; CDR3 DNA: TGTGCCAGCAGTTACCCGCCCGGGGCAAACGAGCAGTACTTC; CDR3 protein: CASSYPPGANEQYF
V gene: TRBV7-2; clone size: NA; J gene: TRBJ1-2; D gene: NA; CDR3 DNA: TGTGCCAGCAGCTTAGTGGCCGTTGGCGGGAACTATGGCTACACCTTC; CDR3 protein: CASSLVAVGGNYGYTF
V gene: TRBV11-1; clone size: NA; J gene: TRBJ2-1; D gene: NA; CDR3 DNA: TGTGCCAGCAGCTTAAAACCAGGGCAAACCTACAATGAGCAGTTCTTC; CDR3 protein: CASSLKPGQTYNEQFF
V gene: TRBV4-3; clone size: NA; J gene: TRBJ2-1; D gene: NA; CDR3 DNA: TGCGCCAGCAGCCAAGAAGTCTACAATGAGCAGTTCTTC; CDR3 protein: CASSQEVYNEQFF
V gene: TRBV2; clone size: NA; J gene: TRBJ1-5; D gene: TRBD1; CDR3 DNA: TGTGCCAGCAGGGACGGACAGGGGGCGGGCAATCAGCCCCAGCATTTT; CDR3 protein: CASRDGQGAGNQPQHF
V gene: TRBV4-1; clone size: NA; J gene: TRBJ1-5; D gene: TRBD1; CDR3 DNA: TGCGCCAGCAGCCCCCAGGGGGCACAGCCCCAGCATTTT; CDR3 protein: CASSPQGAQPQHF
V gene: TRBV28; clone size: NA; J gene: TRBJ2-7; D gene: NA; CDR3 DNA: TGTGCCAGCAGTGGATCCAGGCGATCCTACGAGCAGTACTTC; CDR3 protein: CASSGSRRSYEQYF
V gene: TRBV28; clone size: NA; J gene: TRBJ2-7; D gene: NA; CDR3 DNA: TGTGCCAGCACCCCCGGGATCTCCTACGAGCAGTACTTC; CDR3 protein: CASTPGISYEQYF
V gene: TRBV28; clone size: NA; J gene: TRBJ2-7; D gene: NA; CDR3 DNA: TGTGCCAGCAGTGGACGGCCCACCTACGAGCAGTACTTC; CDR3 protein: CASSGRPTYEQYF